The clone carrying this T cell receptor (beta chain) was observed a handful of times. The antigen remains undetermined. Primed by a sample-barcoded 5' primer and a J-beta primer mix, a second PCR proceeded for about 6 to 11 cycles. TCRdb re-analysed the 5' RACE reads in MiXCR, keeping a single row per CDR3 protein. The repertoire consists of about a million distinct CDR3 sequences, with roughly 51% occurring once and the leading ten covering 20% to 25%. Looked up from germline, CDR1 is SQVTM and CDR2 is ANQGSEA. The CDR3 loop spans 11 amino acids. V was trimmed by 8 bases and J by 0 bases, leaving 6 bases between them. The data originate from a study of blood T cells in healthy people across ages. Study-wide results and limits: Versus aged donors, long-lived donors had higher diversity and more naive CD4+ cells.

This chain joins TRBV29-1 and TRBJ2-3, with unresolved D. The source material was blood. The TCR comes from a woman aged 55-75 years in good health. CDR3 nucleotides: TGCAGCTCGTCTAGCACAGATACGCAGTATTTT. Translating it yields CSSSSTDTQYF.